Listed below are T cell receptor beta chains from one sample, sequenced in a study of OX40 agonist ivuxolimab in advanced cancers. Sequenced by immunoSEQ multiplex PCR; TCRdb stores in-frame clones only, minus some. The sample contains fewer than 120,000 clones, about 92% of which appear only once. The material was CD4+ or CD8+ T cells sorted from blood, obtained in a trial of the OX40 agonist ivuxolimab. Every receptor here comes from an adult with an advanced solid tumor such as melanoma, head and neck, liver or kidney cancer. CDR3s include the opening cysteine and the closing phenylalanine or tryptophan. D genes are given only for firm matches. The listing skips clone size in some rows; elsewhere it reads once, few, many or a size class.

j_gene	v_gene	d_gene	abundance	CDR3aa	CDR3nt
TRBJ2-5	TRBV7-2	-	-	CASSLGGTQETQYF	TGTGCCAGCAGCTTAGGAGGCACCCAAGAGACCCAGTACTTC
TRBJ1-3	TRBV28	-	once	CASSSGLEGFGNTIYF	TGTGCCAGCAGTTCAGGTCTCGAGGGCTTTGGAAACACCATATATTTT
TRBJ2-7	TRBV6-5	-	-	CASTRQIGSYEQYF	TGTGCCAGCACCCGACAGATAGGGTCCTACGAGCAGTACTTC
TRBJ1-4	TRBV4-3	-	-	CASSQEPHIGAEAKNEKLFF	TGCGCCAGCAGCCAAGAACCCCATATTGGAGCCGAGGCCAAGAATGAAAAACTGTTTTTT
TRBJ1-6	TRBV5-6	TRBD1	-	CASSAAGGLYNSPLHF	TGTGCCAGCAGCGCAGCAGGGGGACTCTATAATTCACCCCTCCACTTT
TRBJ2-7	TRBV19	TRBD2	-	CASSSSGRHSYEQYF	TGTGCCAGTAGCTCCTCCGGGAGGCACTCCTACGAGCAGTACTTC
TRBJ2-3	TRBV28	-	-	CAWGVRDPDTQYF	TGTGCCTGGGGGGTAAGAGATCCAGATACGCAGTATTTT
TRBJ2-5	TRBV5-4	-	-	CASSLGTATQETQYF	TGTGCCAGCAGCTTGGGGACAGCAACCCAAGAGACCCAGTACTTC
TRBJ2-5	TRBV30	-	-	CAWSPIGETQYF	TGTGCCTGGAGTCCTATTGGAGAGACCCAGTACTTC
TRBJ2-7	TRBV15	-	-	CATSRGVGAGSSYEQYF	TGTGCCACCAGCAGAGGGGTAGGGGCGGGGTCCTCCTACGAGCAGTACTTC
TRBJ2-1	TRBV11-3	-	-	CASSPRRGSGEYNEQFF	TGTGCCAGCAGCCCCCGGAGGGGTAGCGGAGAGTACAATGAGCAGTTCTTC
TRBJ1-5	TRBV7-2	-	-	CASSLQGGNQPQHF	TGTGCCAGCAGCTTACAAGGGGGCAATCAGCCCCAGCATTTT
TRBJ1-2	TRBV6-1	TRBD1	few	CASSEGDRGAGYTF	TGTGCCAGCAGTGAGGGGGACAGGGGGGCCGGCTACACCTTC
TRBJ1-4	TRBV28	-	-	CATQGQGAINEKLFF	TGTGCCACCCAGGGGCAGGGAGCGATTAATGAAAAACTGTTTTTT
TRBJ2-7	TRBV28	TRBD1	-	CASRSGTGGLGEQYF	TGTGCCAGCAGGTCCGGGACAGGGGGGTTGGGTGAGCAGTACTTC
TRBJ2-7	TRBV7-2	TRBD2	-	CASRGVDGGEQYF	TGTGCCAGCCGGGGGGTCGATGGAGGCGAGCAGTACTTC
TRBJ2-5	TRBV18	-	-	CASSPPRTTQETQYF	TGTGCCAGCTCACCACCGAGGACTACACAAGAGACCCAGTACTTC
TRBJ2-5	TRBV5-1	-	-	CASRPTTGPETQYF	TGCGCCAGCAGACCTACAACTGGTCCCGAGACCCAGTACTTC